Below are 3 T cell receptor beta chains sequenced from a single sample in a study of T cell responses to AZD1222 COVID-19 vaccine. Clones were sequenced by immunoSEQ multiplex PCR, and TCRdb holds only the in-frame ones, with some missing. The sample holds over 110,000 clones, approximately 94% seen once. The input for sequencing was peripheral blood, taken on day 0 of AZD1222 vaccination. Receptor source: an adult in good health.

This clone was counted once. The V and J genes are TRBV10-1 and TRBJ1-2; 10 bases line up with TRBD1. The CDR3 has 16 amino acids. Trimming took 0 bases from V and 4 from J; bases not matched to a gene: 5. Germline assignment: CDR1 WNHNN and CDR2 SYGVQD (reference sequence). CDR3 region: CASSESATGGIYGYTF. The DNA for the CDR3 is TGCGCCAGCAGTGAGTCCGCGACAGGGGGCATCTATGGCTACACCTTC.

The V and J genes are TRBV7-8 and TRBJ1-2; D gene unclear. The CDR3 covers 12 residues. With 5 bases removed from V and 5 bases from J, the gap between germline ends came to 9 bases. Germline CDR1 SGHVS, CDR2 FQNEAQ. This CDR3 reads CASSVDTYGYTF. The DNA for the CDR3 is TGTGCCAGCAGCGTAGACACATATGGCTACACCTTC. Filled out from reference TRBV7-8 and TRBJ1-2, the complete variable domain reads GAGVSQSPRYKVAKRGQDVALRCDPISGHVSLFWYQQALGQGPEFLTYFQNEAQLDKSGLPSDRFFAERPEGSVSTLKIQRTQQEDSAVYLCASSVDTYGYTFGSGTRLTVV.

The V and J genes are TRBV5-6 and TRBJ1-4; 9 bases match TRBD1. CDR1 is SGHDT, CDR2 YYEEEE, per germline. Losses at the gene ends were 1 base for V and 5 bases for J; bases not matched to a gene: 3. CDR3 length: 15 residues. The CDR3 reads CASSLKGQGNEKLFF. CDR3 DNA: TGTGCCAGCAGCTTGAAAGGACAGGGGAATGAAAAACTGTTTTTT.